Listed below are T cell receptor beta chains from one sample, sequenced in a study of blood T cell repertoires in COVID-19. TCRdb's copy holds only in-frame clones and misses some; the assay was immunoSEQ multiplex PCR. Found here are roughly 300,000 clones, around 90% of them singletons; the top ten hold roughly 1.1%. What was sequenced was PBMCs or T cells enriched from blood (not recorded which). All receptors derive from a woman aged 25 to 45 who had recovered from COVID-19. CDR3s include the opening cysteine and the closing phenylalanine or tryptophan. A D gene is named only where the DNA matches it firmly. Size is omitted from some rows. Given values are once, few, many or a class for expanded clones.

D,length,J,V,size,CDR3,DNA
TRBD2,14,TRBJ2-7,TRBV9,.,CASSVAAGGYEQYF,TGTGCCAGCAGCGTAGCAGCGGGAGGTTACGAGCAGTACTTC
TRBD1,13,TRBJ1-2,TRBV6-1,.,CASSEATGGGYTF,TGTGCCAGCAGTGAAGCGACAGGGGGTGGCTACACCTTC
.,12,TRBJ1-1,TRBV11-1,.,CASSLIRTEAFF,TGTGCCAGCAGCTTAATCCGTACTGAAGCTTTCTTT
TRBD2,15,TRBJ2-1,TRBV6-5,.,CASRAGGLWGNEQFF,TGTGCCAGCCGCGCGGGAGGGCTTTGGGGCAATGAGCAGTTCTTC
.,11,TRBJ1-2,TRBV20-1,few,CSTQALNGYTF,TGCAGTACCCAGGCGTTGAACGGCTACACCTTC
TRBD2,17,TRBJ2-2,TRBV19,.,CASSILGSGSLAGELFF,TGTGCCAGTAGTATCCTGGGTAGCGGGAGTCTCGCCGGGGAGCTGTTTTTT
TRBD1,13,TRBJ1-2,TRBV18,.,CASSQDRVGGYTF,TGTGCCAGCTCACAGGACAGGGTGGGCGGCTACACCTTC
.,14,TRBJ2-3,TRBV5-1,.,CASSPGYGTDTQYF,TGCGCCAGCAGCCCGGGTTACGGCACAGATACGCAGTATTTT
.,16,TRBJ1-5,TRBV5-6,.,CASSLVGGPSNQPQHF,TGTGCCAGCAGCTTGGTCGGAGGGCCTAGCAATCAGCCCCAGCATTTT
TRBD1,17,TRBJ2-3,TRBV11-2,.,CASSLDRMTGWTDTQYF,TGTGCCAGCAGCTTAGATAGGATGACAGGGTGGACAGATACGCAGTATTTT
TRBD2,18,TRBJ2-3,TRBV5-1,.,CASSSGLAGGTSTDTQYF,TGCGCCAGCAGCTCGGGACTAGCGGGAGGTACTAGCACAGATACGCAGTATTTT
TRBD2,19,TRBJ2-2,TRBV30,.,CAWSSRRGVGGRATGELFF,TGTGCCTGGAGTTCCCGTCGAGGGGTCGGCGGGAGGGCCACCGGGGAGCTGTTTTTT
TRBD1,15,TRBJ1-4,TRBV30,.,CAWSPLTGTDEKLFF,TGTGCCTGGAGTCCGCTGACAGGGACGGATGAAAAACTGTTTTTT
.,14,TRBJ2-7,TRBV6-2/TRBV6-3,.,CASSYGVGVYEQYF,TGTGCCAGCAGTTACGGAGTCGGAGTCTACGAGCAGTACTTC
.,15,TRBJ1-1,TRBV6-2/TRBV6-3,.,CASSYSSVSSTEAFF,TGTGCCAGCAGTTACTCCTCCGTTTCTAGCACTGAAGCTTTCTTT
TRBD1,14,TRBJ2-5,TRBV7-9,.,CASSLPGQGISQYF,TGTGCCAGCAGCCTACCGGGACAGGGGATCAGCCAGTACTTC
.,14,TRBJ1-5,TRBV19,.,CASSPSQGSQPQHF,TGTGCCAGTAGCCCTTCTCAGGGCAGCCAGCCCCAGCATTTT
.,14,TRBJ2-7,TRBV6-1,.,CASSEALLGYEQYF,TGTGCCAGCAGTGAAGCGCTTCTAGGATACGAGCAGTACTTC
.,13,TRBJ2-7,TRBV7-2,once,CASRGAGVNEQYF,TGTGCCAGCAGGGGGGCGGGAGTGAACGAGCAGTACTTC
.,15,TRBJ2-5,TRBV7-6,.,CASSQLRQEQETQYF,TGTGCCAGCAGTCAACTCCGACAGGAACAAGAGACCCAGTACTTC
.,11,TRBJ2-7,TRBV30,.,CAWRTSYEQYF,TGTGCCTGGCGGACATCCTACGAGCAGTACTTC
.,12,TRBJ2-2,TRBV27,.,CASKQGPGELFF,TGTGCCAGTAAGCAGGGCCCCGGGGAGCTGTTTTTT
.,14,TRBJ2-4,TRBV9,.,CASSVSSGLDIQYF,TGTGCCAGCAGCGTAAGTTCGGGGTTAGACATTCAGTACTTC
.,16,TRBJ1-5,TRBV6-2/TRBV6-3,.,CASSWGGQSSNQPQHF,TGTGCCAGCAGTTGGGGCGGACAGAGTAGCAATCAGCCCCAGCATTTT
TRBD1,15,TRBJ2-7,TRBV5-1,.,CASSLDWDRAYEQYF,TGCGCCAGCAGCTTGGACTGGGACAGGGCCTACGAGCAGTACTTC
.,14,TRBJ2-7,TRBV6-5,few,CASTRASGSYEQYF,TGTGCCAGCACCAGAGCAAGCGGCTCCTACGAGCAGTACTTC
.,12,TRBJ1-2,TRBV28,.,CASSLTDYGYTF,TGTGCCAGCAGTTTGACAGACTATGGCTACACCTTC
.,16,TRBJ2-7,TRBV3-1/TRBV3-2,.,CASSQGPGTQSREQYF,TGTGCCAGCAGTCAAGGTCCCGGGACTCAATCTCGCGAGCAGTACTTC
.,14,TRBJ2-7,TRBV5-1,.,CASSFRGPRNEQYF,TGCGCCAGCAGCTTCCGAGGGCCGCGGAACGAGCAGTACTTC
.,10,TRBJ2-1,TRBV27,.,CASSLPLEFF,TGTGCCAGCAGTTTACCCCTTGAGTTCTTC
TRBD1,14,TRBJ2-7,TRBV30,.,CAWRETGGPYEQYF,TGTGCCTGGAGAGAGACAGGGGGGCCCTACGAGCAGTACTTC
TRBD2,21,TRBJ2-1,TRBV3-1/TRBV3-2,.,CASSQDQPGTSGRDSYNEQFF,TGTGCCAGCAGCCAAGATCAACCCGGGACTAGCGGGAGAGACAGCTACAATGAGCAGTTCTTC
.,14,TRBJ2-7,TRBV4-2,.,CASSHGTVDYEQYF,TGTGCCAGCAGCCATGGGACTGTCGACTACGAGCAGTACTTC
.,17,TRBJ2-6,TRBV19,.,CASTSSRRVAGANVLTF,TGTGCCAGTACCTCATCACGCAGGGTTGCGGGGGCCAACGTCCTGACTTTC
.,13,TRBJ2-3,TRBV29-1,.,CSGRGGITDTQYF,TGCAGCGGCAGGGGTGGGATCACAGATACGCAGTATTTT
TRBD2,14,TRBJ2-1,TRBV6-2/TRBV6-3,few,CASSASGEYNEQFF,TGTGCCAGCAGTGCGAGCGGGGAATACAATGAGCAGTTCTTC
.,14,TRBJ1-2,TRBV4-3,.,CASSPTGSNYGYTF,TGCGCCAGCAGCCCTACAGGGTCTAACTATGGCTACACCTTC
.,19,TRBJ2-2,TRBV28,.,CASSLLTTRFSSLVGELFF,TGTGCCAGCAGCCTCTTGACTACCCGATTTTCGTCTTTGGTTGGGGAGCTGTTTTTT
TRBD2,18,TRBJ2-7,TRBV6-2/TRBV6-3,.,CASSYTQGGSGRLHEQYF,TGTGCCAGCAGTTACACCCAGGGAGGTAGCGGGCGCCTCCACGAGCAGTACTTC
.,15,TRBJ2-2,TRBV5-1,.,CASSPAGYETGELFF,TGCGCCAGCAGCCCCGCCGGTTATGAAACCGGGGAGCTGTTTTTT
.,11,TRBJ1-1,TRBV2,.,CASREGRQAFF,TGTGCCAGCAGGGAGGGACGGCAAGCTTTCTTT
.,12,TRBJ2-5,TRBV2,once,CASRPRGETQYF,TGTGCCAGCAGGCCCAGGGGAGAGACCCAGTACTTC
TRBD1,15,TRBJ2-7,TRBV28,.,CASRSRTGKYDEQYF,TGTGCCAGCAGATCTCGGACAGGGAAGTACGACGAGCAGTACTTC
TRBD1,17,TRBJ2-1,TRBV5-1,.,CASSSTALGQTYNEQFF,TGCGCCAGCAGCTCGACCGCCTTGGGACAGACCTACAATGAGCAGTTCTTC
.,15,TRBJ2-3,TRBV30,.,CAWSVQADGTDTQYF,TGTGCCTGGAGTGTACAGGCAGACGGCACAGATACGCAGTATTTT
.,16,TRBJ1-2,TRBV5-4,.,CASSLSGGRRGYGYTF,TGTGCCAGCAGCTTGTCTGGCGGCCGACGGGGGTATGGCTACACCTTC
TRBD2,15,TRBJ2-1,TRBV19,.,CASSLVAGVGNEQFF,TGTGCCAGTAGTTTGGTAGCGGGAGTAGGCAATGAGCAGTTCTTC
.,15,TRBJ2-7,TRBV6-2/TRBV6-3,.,CASSRTAISSYEQYF,TGTGCCAGCAGTCGGACAGCGATAAGCTCCTACGAGCAGTACTTC
TRBD2,14,TRBJ2-2,TRBV5-1,.,CASRPGTSTGELFF,TGCGCCAGCAGACCCGGGACTAGCACCGGGGAGCTGTTTTTT
.,14,TRBJ1-2,TRBV5-1,.,CASSRQENNYGYTF,TGCGCCAGCAGTCGACAGGAAAATAACTATGGCTACACCTTC
TRBD1,16,TRBJ1-1,TRBV19,.,CASSNGQGRGNTEAFF,TGTGCCAGTAGTAATGGACAGGGACGTGGGAACACTGAAGCTTTCTTT
TRBD2,15,TRBJ2-5,TRBV2,.,CASIETSGSSETQYF,TGTGCCAGCATAGAGACTAGCGGGAGTTCAGAGACCCAGTACTTC
TRBD1,15,TRBJ2-4,TRBV19,.,CATRGTGLAKNIQYF,TGTGCCACCCGGGGGACAGGGTTGGCCAAAAACATTCAGTACTTC
TRBD2,15,TRBJ2-5,TRBV9,.,CASSPGLAGEETQYF,TGTGCCAGCAGCCCTGGACTAGCGGGAGAAGAGACCCAGTACTTC
.,13,TRBJ2-1,TRBV28,once,CASSGSSYNEQFF,TGTGCCAGCAGCGGGAGCTCCTACAATGAGCAGTTCTTC